This TCR beta chain was documented in a study of response to subunit inactivated influenza vaccine. Via MiXCR, TCRdb re-called the RT-PCR reads, giving one row per CDR3 protein. This table holds hundreds of thousands of distinct CDR3 sequences, 25% found once. J gave up 10 bases and V 6 bases, and 9 bases lay outside the gene matches. Per germline, CDR1 DFQATT and CDR2 SNEGSKA (reference sequence). This CDR3 is 13 amino acids long. This clonotype was detected only a few times. Antigen unknown. Notes on the study in general: A suggestion made by the authors is that each seasonal influenza vaccination recruits few new T cells.

This TCR came from a man aged 50-59 years who received an inactivated influenza vaccine. Sample: CD4+ T cells sorted from PBMCs, taken roughly 5 days after vaccination. The rearrangement links TRBV20-1 to TRBJ2-3, with TRBD2 matching over 11 bases. The CDR3 protein is CSAAGTSGVSQYF. As DNA, the CDR3 is TGCAGTGCGGCCGGGACTAGCGGCGTTTCGCAGTATTTT.